Listed below are T cell receptor beta chains from one sample, sequenced in a study of Ad26.COV2.S vaccination and SARS-CoV-2 variants. TCRdb's table, derived via immunoSEQ multiplex PCR, lists solely in-frame clones and lacks some. The repertoire holds over 350,000 clones, with less than 90% as singletons. This sample comprised peripheral blood, obtained in a trial of Ad26.COV2.S vaccine versus placebo. The receptors derive from a person aged 18-60 years who received the Ad26.COV2.S COVID-19 vaccine or a placebo. The CDR3 runs from the conserved cysteine through the conserved F or W. Fields, in order: CDR3 DNA, CDR3 protein, clone size, V gene, J gene, D gene. D genes are given only for firm matches. Size tells how often a clone was seen (once, few, many) or the class of an expanded clone, and some rows leave it out.

TGTGCCAGCAGCCAAGATCCGGGAGGTCATGGAAACACCATATATTTT	CASSQDPGGHGNTIYF	few	TRBV4-2	TRBJ1-3	.
TGTGCCAGCAGCTTGTATGGCACAGATACGCAGTATTTT	CASSLYGTDTQYF	.	TRBV5-8	TRBJ2-3	.
TGCGCCAGCACCTCACCGGACCTTTCCTACAATGAGCAGTTCTTC	CASTSPDLSYNEQFF	.	TRBV5-1	TRBJ2-1	.
TGCGCCAGCAGCCTCCGTGGGACAGGTGGAATTGGCAAACTGTTTTTT	CASSLRGTGGIGKLFF	.	TRBV4-1	TRBJ1-4	TRBD1
TGCGCCAGCAGCGCCCAAGGAGCCGTAGCAACTAATGAAAAACTGTTTTTT	CASSAQGAVATNEKLFF	.	TRBV5-1	TRBJ1-4	.
TGTGCCAGCGCCCCTTGGGGCAGTTCTAATGAAAAACTGTTTTTT	CASAPWGSSNEKLFF	.	TRBV5-4	TRBJ1-4	.
TGTGCCAGCAGCTTAGTATATAGAGGGGAGCTGTTTTTT	CASSLVYRGELFF	few	TRBV11-2	TRBJ2-2	.
TGTGCCAGCAGTGTACAGGCAAACTATGGCTACACCTTC	CASSVQANYGYTF	.	TRBV28	TRBJ1-2	.
TGTGCCAGCAGTCCCCCGGGGGCCTTGAACAATGAGCAGTTCTTC	CASSPPGALNNEQFF	.	TRBV6-6	TRBJ2-1	.
TGTGCCAGCAGTTACCCCGGGGGGATAAACACCGGGGAGCTGTTTTTT	CASSYPGGINTGELFF	.	TRBV6-2/TRBV6-3	TRBJ2-2	TRBD2
TGTGCCATCAGTGAGTCACCAGGGGGTGGAACTGAAGCTTTCTTT	CAISESPGGGTEAFF	once	TRBV10-3	TRBJ1-1	TRBD1
TGTGCCAGCAGCCCTAAAGGTCTCAGTTCTGGAAACACCATATATTTT	CASSPKGLSSGNTIYF	.	TRBV7-8	TRBJ1-3	.
TGTGCCAGCAGCCAAGATCGGGCCTCCTTGAGCTACACCTTC	CASSQDRASLSYTF	.	TRBV3-1/TRBV3-2	TRBJ1-2	.
TGCGCCAGCAGCTTGGCAGGTGCAGATACGCAGTATTTT	CASSLAGADTQYF	.	TRBV5-1	TRBJ2-3	.
TGTGCCAGCAGACCTATAGCCGGGACGGATCACTACGAGCAGTACTTC	CASRPIAGTDHYEQYF	.	TRBV27	TRBJ2-7	.
TGTGCCAGCAGCGAAGATGCGGGGGCCACAGATACGCAGTATTTT	CASSEDAGATDTQYF	.	TRBV2	TRBJ2-3	.
TGTGCCAGCAGAACGAGGGACAGGGGAAAGAGCTCTGGAAACACCATATATTTT	CASRTRDRGKSSGNTIYF	.	TRBV7-9	TRBJ1-3	TRBD1
TGTGCCAGCTCCACGACAGGGGGCTACGAGCAGTACTTC	CASSTTGGYEQYF	.	TRBV11-3	TRBJ2-7	TRBD1
TGTGCCAGCAGCCCAGTCGGACCGAATGGCTACACCTTC	CASSPVGPNGYTF	.	TRBV5-4	TRBJ1-2	.
TGTGCCAGCAGCCTTTACAATGAGCAGTTCTTC	CASSLYNEQFF	.	TRBV5-8	TRBJ2-1	.
TGTGCCAGCAGCGTAGGGAGCCCTGAAGCTTTCTTT	CASSVGSPEAFF	.	TRBV7-2	TRBJ1-1	.
TGCGCCAGCAGTCAACCCTGCGGACGTGATACGCAGTATTTT	CASSQPCGRDTQYF	.	TRBV23-1	TRBJ2-3	.
TGTGCCAGCAGCTTAGACCACTACGAGCAGTACTTC	CASSLDHYEQYF	.	TRBV7-9	TRBJ2-7	.
TGTGCCAGCATGGGGGTCGGGACTAATGAAAAACTGTTTTTT	CASMGVGTNEKLFF	.	TRBV2	TRBJ1-4	.
TGTGCCAGCAGCTTCCTACAGGGACCGAACACTGAAGCTTTCTTT	CASSFLQGPNTEAFF	.	TRBV5-6	TRBJ1-1	.
TGTGCCAGCTCTCAAGGGGATGGAGACAATCAGCCCCAGCATTTT	CASSQGDGDNQPQHF	.	TRBV18	TRBJ1-5	.
TGTGCCAGCAGTGTACAACGGTCAGAGACCCAGTACTTC	CASSVQRSETQYF	.	TRBV2	TRBJ2-5	.
TGTGCCAGCAGTTTCAGGGGCGAAAATCAGCCCCAGCATTTT	CASSFRGENQPQHF	.	TRBV6-5	TRBJ1-5	.
TGTGCCAGCTTTCGGGTGGGGCTGAGTGGCTACACCTTC	CASFRVGLSGYTF	.	TRBV5-6	TRBJ1-2	.
TGCGCCAGCAGCCTCTACAGGGGGGAGGGCACTGAAGCTTTCTTT	CASSLYRGEGTEAFF	.	TRBV4-1	TRBJ1-1	TRBD1
TGTGCCATCAGTGATAGCGGGGGGGCACTACCCCAAGAGACCCAGTACTTC	CAISDSGGALPQETQYF	.	TRBV10-3	TRBJ2-5	TRBD2
TGTGCCAGCATAGGTAGCCAGGGAGATGGCTACACCTTC	CASIGSQGDGYTF	.	TRBV5-6	TRBJ1-2	.
TGTGCCAGCCGTGGGACCTCCGTAGCGACCCAGTACTTC	CASRGTSVATQYF	.	TRBV27	TRBJ2-5	.
TGTGCCAGCAGTGATTCAAGGCTGACTGAAGCTTTCTTT	CASSDSRLTEAFF	.	TRBV2	TRBJ1-1	.
TGTGCCAGCAGTTTCCCGGGGGGCGGCTCCTACGAGCAGTACTTC	CASSFPGGGSYEQYF	.	TRBV6-2/TRBV6-3	TRBJ2-7	.
TGTGCCAGCAGCCCCCTGATGTCGGCAGATACGCAGTATTTT	CASSPLMSADTQYF	.	TRBV7-2	TRBJ2-3	.
TGCGCCAGCAGCCAAGCACCCCTAGCGGGGGAGAATGACGAGCAGTACTTC	CASSQAPLAGENDEQYF	.	TRBV4-3	TRBJ2-7	TRBD2
TGTGCCAGCAGCCAAGAGGGACACCTTCAAGAGACCCAGTACTTC	CASSQEGHLQETQYF	.	TRBV3-1/TRBV3-2	TRBJ2-5	.
TGCAGCGTTGCTGGACGGAGCTCCTACGAGCAGTACTTC	CSVAGRSSYEQYF	once	TRBV29-1	TRBJ2-7	.
TGTGCCAGCAGTACACAGGGTCCTGGAAACACCATATATTTT	CASSTQGPGNTIYF	.	TRBV3-1/TRBV3-2	TRBJ1-3	.
TGTGCCATCAGTGAGGGACTCTCCGGCTGCACCTTC	CAISEGLSGCTF	.	TRBV10-3	TRBJ1-2	.
TGTGCCAGCAGGCGCGGGGGGACGACTAACTATGGCTACACCTTC	CASRRGGTTNYGYTF	.	TRBV6-5	TRBJ1-2	.